This T cell receptor (beta chain) stems from a study of CD8 T cells in Susac syndrome (dated by TCRdb to between 2018 and 2021). Study-wide context: Repertoire sequencing was used to test whether CD8+ T cell activation and differentiation in Susac syndrome was antigen driven.

Study-wide conclusions, independent of this receptor: The TCR sequencing and HLA analysis was acknowledged to have included a relatively small number of individuals.

As for this clonotype: The target of this receptor is not known. Nothing much larger sits one base from this clone, and base qualities are not available.

Peripheral blood CD8+ and CD4+ T cells from healthy donors, Susac syndrome patients and multiple sclerosis patients were profiled by high-throughput TCR beta sequencing. Treatment-naive patients with stable or active relapsing-remitting disease fulfilling revised McDonald criteria were used as multiple sclerosis controls. CD8+ TEMRA cells were enriched by FACS, while bulk CD8+ and CD4+ T cells were purified by magnetic negative isolation. Blood was collected in EDTA tubes and processed within 24 hours, with PBMCs isolated through density gradient centrifugation. PBMCs intended for TCR sequencing were cryopreserved in liquid nitrogen and thawed later in a water bath at 37 degrees C. A purity of at least 90% was achieved for sorted or isolated CD4+, CD8+ and CD8+ TEMRA cells. RNA was extracted using the RNeasy kit, and about 0.5 to 1 ug of the RNA was reverse transcribed with random hexamers. The immunoSEQ multiplex PCR assay, which covers 54 Vbeta and 13 Jbeta segments, was used to amplify TCR beta CDR3 regions. To correct PCR amplification bias, a synthetic template baseline was used for both primer optimization and computational correction. The published analysis was carried out like this. Only productive sequences were kept, with reads annotated to V, D and J genes according to IMGT and analyzed in immunoSEQ Analyzer. To calculate clonality, Shannon entropy was normalized by log2 of the number of productive unique sequences and then subtracted from one. For each patient and control, public and private clones were evaluated among the 100 most prevalent clones. Clones were defined as Susac-specific if absent from the healthy and MS cohorts, from roughly 1,100 published viral clones and from other ImmuneACCESS disease sequences. The public reads were reprocessed in TCRdb via fastp at Q25 and MiXCR, keeping in-frame beta chains. CDR3 protein duplicates are merged, each entry listing the most common genes and DNA. The V and J calls were determined by TCRdb, not by the authors. The sample table records 200,000 or so distinct CDR3 sequences; around 96% of these occur just once. Together, the top ten hold about 0.087% of the sample.

The clonotype originates from a human donor with multiple sclerosis. Sequencing was performed on CD4+ T cells from PBMCs.

The nucleotide sequence is given as TGTGCCAGCAGCCAAGATAGGTATGGCTACACCTTC. This sequence encodes CASSQDRYGYTF. The chain is made from TRBV14 and TRBJ1-2; the D gene is unclear. The germline V gene supplies CDR1 SGHDN and CDR2 FVKESK. The junction shows trimming of 0 bases on V and 5 bases on J, plus 4 bases between the germline ends. From the cysteine up to the phenylalanine, the CDR3 has a length of 12 residues. This entry keeps only the CDR3 DNA: 36 bases, framed from base 1. The CDR3 plus the reference TRBV14 and TRBJ1-2 genes for the other parts give the full variable domain: EAGVTQFPSHSVIEKGQTVTLRCDPISGHDNLYWYRRVMGKEIKFLLHFVKESKQDESGMPNNRFLAERTGGTYSTLKVQPAELEDSGVYFCASSQDRYGYTFGSGTRLTVV.